These 21 T cell receptor beta chains came from one sample sequenced in a study of T cell responses to AZD1222 COVID-19 vaccine. Here immunoSEQ multiplex PCR was the method, and the copy in TCRdb shows in-frame clones only, minus some. Of more than 100,000 clones in the sample, about nine tenths were seen once. The sequenced sample was peripheral blood, obtained on day 0 of AZD1222 vaccination. All receptors come from an adult in good health.

J is TRBJ1-2 and V is TRBV6-1; TRBD1 might be the D (5 bases). CDR1 and CDR2 (germline): MNHNS, SASEGT. The CDR3 sequence is 17 residues long. V shed 2 bases and J shed 1 base, with 17 bases lying between them. CDR3 sequence reads: CASSEFNRDLFNYGYTF. The CDR3 DNA follows: TGTGCCAGCAGTGAATTTAATCGGGACTTGTTTAACTATGGCTACACCTTC.

J is TRBJ2-7 and V is TRBV5-6; 11 positions agree with TRBD2. The length of the CDR3 is 16 residues. The V and J ends lost 0 bases and 6 bases, in that order; junction bases with no gene match: 8. Germline CDR1 SGHDT, CDR2 YYEEEE. CDR3 region: CASSLVTSGTSGEQYF. The CDR3 DNA sequence: TGTGCCAGCAGCTTGGTGACTAGCGGGACCTCCGGCGAGCAGTACTTC.

The chain links TRBV7-2 to TRBJ1-6; no clear D. Trimming shortened V by 7 bases and J by 4 bases, and 11 bases separated the two germline ends. This CDR3 is built from 14 residues. Per the germline V gene, CDR1 is SGHTA and CDR2 is FQGNSA. This CDR3 is CASNSKEYNSPLHF. DNA for the CDR3: TGTGCCAGCAACTCCAAGGAGTATAATTCACCCCTCCACTTT. The full variable domain, its missing parts supplied by reference TRBV7-2 and TRBJ1-6, is GAGVSQSPSNKVTEKGKDVELRCDPISGHTALYWYRQSLGQGLEFLIYFQGNSAPDKSGLPSDRFSAERTGGSVSTLTIQRTQQEDSAVYLCASNSKEYNSPLHFGNGTRLTVT.

The chain recombines TRBV5-1 with TRBJ2-3; D unresolved. Germline V gene lookup returns CDR1 SGHRS and CDR2 YFSETQ. Trimming stripped 5 bases from V and 1 base from J, with 11 bases between. The CDR3 covers 14 residues. The CDR3 DNA sequence: TGCGCCAGCAGGTGGAGTGTTGGCACAGATACGCAGTATTTT. As protein: CASRWSVGTDTQYF.

This chain uses TRBV7-2 with TRBJ2-3; a possible D gene is TRBD1 (6 bases). The germline V gene encodes CDR1 SGHTA and CDR2 FQGNSA. The CDR3 contains 14 residues. The V gene lost 1 base and the J gene lost 3 bases, with 8 bases spanning the gap. DNA of the CDR3: TGTGCCAGCAGCTTAGATCAGGGGACAGATACGCAGTATTTT. Its protein is CASSLDQGTDTQYF.

This clone was detected a few times. The J gene is TRBJ2-3, the V gene TRBV12-5; 9 bases match TRBD2. The CDR3 consists of 16 residues. V shed 3 bases and J 4 bases; nucleotides not matched to a gene: 8. The V gene's germline CDR1 is LGHNT and CDR2 FRNRAP. CDR3 nucleotide sequence: TGTGCTAGTGGTTTCTATAAAGCGGGAGGTCCAGATACGCAGTATTTT. Encoded protein: CASGFYKAGGPDTQYF.

This chain connects TRBV12-3 or TRBV12-4 to TRBJ1-2; possibly TRBD1 for D (5 bases). The length of the CDR3 is 13 residues. Trimming stripped 7 bases from V and 4 bases from J, with 13 bases between. CDR3 nucleotides: TGTGCCAGCACTCTAGGGGTTGGCTATGGCTACACCTTC. Translation: CASTLGVGYGYTF.

The rearrangement uses TRBV12-3 or TRBV12-4 and TRBJ1-2; the D is unclear. The germline V and J ends were trimmed by 5 bases and 2 bases, with 9 bases remaining between them. The CDR3 spans 13 residues. DNA of the CDR3: TGTGCCAGCAGTCCCCCAATAAACTATGGCTACACCTTC. It is translated as CASSPPINYGYTF.

The chain joins TRBV4-3 to TRBJ2-1, with D possibly TRBD2 on 6 matching bases. CDR1 LGHNA and CDR2 YSLEER come from the germline V gene. CDR3 length: 17 amino acids. Deletions cut 0 bases from V and 0 bases from J, with 12 bases between. As DNA, the CDR3 is TGCGCCAGCAGCCAAGAAGCGGGTGGGGGCTCCTACAATGAGCAGTTCTTC. Amino acid sequence: CASSQEAGGGSYNEQFF.

The V call is TRBV4-1, the J call TRBJ2-7; D might be TRBD2 (5 bases). This CDR3 has 18 amino acids. Germline values: CDR1 MGHRA, CDR2 YSYEKL. Trimming took 3 bases from V and 0 from J, leaving 21 bases between them. CDR3 residues: CASSQGSLGWASSYEQYF. CDR3 DNA: TGCGCCAGCAGCCAGGGGAGTCTCGGTTGGGCCTCCTCCTACGAGCAGTACTTC.

The chain combines TRBV3-1 (or the pseudogene TRBV3-2) with TRBJ1-2; D is perhaps TRBD1 (5 bases). CDR3 size: 15 residues. Trimming removed 0 bases at V and 2 bases at J, with 10 bases between. CDR1 LGHDT and CDR2 YNNKEL come from the germline V gene (reference sequence). The CDR3 DNA follows: TGTGCCAGCAGCCAAGACGCCCAGGGAAACTATGGCTACACCTTC. Protein sequence: CASSQDAQGNYGYTF.

The V gene is TRBV5-8, the J gene TRBJ1-3; TRBD1 is a possible D gene (5 bases). CDR1 is SGHTS and CDR2 is YDEGEE in the germline V gene. Trimming removed 4 bases at V and 0 bases at J, with 17 bases between. The CDR3 consists of 17 residues. Here the CDR3 DNA reads TGTGCCAGCAGCCGATACAGGTTTGGAGACTCTGGAAACACCATATATTTT. Translation: CASSRYRFGDSGNTIYF.

The V and J genes are TRBV5-1 and TRBJ2-3, with D perhaps TRBD1 or TRBD2 (5 bases each). The germline V gene has CDR1 SGHRS and CDR2 YFSETQ. Trimming stripped 2 bases from V and 6 bases from J, with 13 bases between. This CDR3 is 14 amino acids long. The CDR3 nucleotides are TGCGCCAGCAGCTTTACGTCTTGGGGGGATACGCAGTATTTT. This translates into CASSFTSWGDTQYF.

The V gene is TRBV28, the J gene TRBJ2-7; no clear D gene. V gave up 2 bases and J gave up 7 bases, with 18 bases separating them. The CDR3 consists of 15 residues. CDR1 is MDHEN and CDR2 is SYDVKM in the germline V gene. CDR3 in DNA: TGTGCCAGCAGTTTACCTGAACGGCGCACCGGGGAGCAGTACTTC. Residues: CASSLPERRTGEQYF.

The chain uses TRBV4-1 and TRBJ2-5; D is perhaps TRBD2 (5 bases). Germline V gene data show CDR1 as MGHRA and CDR2 as YSYEKL. The CDR3 covers 16 residues. Trimming removed 3 bases at V and 1 base at J, with 15 bases between. CDR3 DNA: TGCGCCAGCAGCCACCCCCTTTGGGGAGCCCAAGAGACCCAGTACTTC. Translated: CASSHPLWGAQETQYF.

This clone has just one count. V is TRBV28 and J is TRBJ2-1; possible D gene TRBD2, 5 bases. CDR3 length: 15 residues. The V and J ends lost 1 base and 0 bases respectively, with 7 bases between them. Germline lookup yields CDR1 MDHEN and CDR2 SYDVKM. CDR3 region: CASSLSGISYNEQFF. The CDR3 coding sequence is TGTGCCAGCAGTTTATCGGGGATCTCCTACAATGAGCAGTTCTTC. Full variable domain (outside the CDR3, taken from reference TRBV28 and TRBJ2-1): DVKVTQSSRYLVKRTGEKVFLECVQDMDHENMFWYRQDPGLGLRLIYFSYDVKMKEKGDIPEGYSVSREKKERFSLILESASTNQTSMYLCASSLSGISYNEQFFGPGTRLTVL.

J is TRBJ1-1 and V is TRBV15, with a possible D match to TRBD1 (5 bases). Germline-derived CDR1 and CDR2 are LNHNV and YYDKDF (reference sequence). The CDR3 loop spans 14 amino acids. Trimming removed 0 bases at V and 6 bases at J, with 11 bases between. The CDR3, as DNA: TGTGCCACCAGCAGAGATTTTCAGGGCGCTGAAGCTTTCTTT. It encodes CATSRDFQGAEAFF.

Remarks on this clone: The junction departs from germline at one end; a sequencing error may be responsible. The chain carries TRBV19 and TRBJ1-5, with no clear D. Per the germline V gene, CDR1 is LNHDA and CDR2 is SQIVND (reference sequence). The CDR3 is 16 amino acids. The CDR3 bases are TGCGCCAGTAGTGGTGGAGCCGACCGCTTCGGTCAGCCCCAGCATTTT. Its protein is CASSGGADRFGQPQHF. Combining the CDR3 with reference TRBV19 and TRBJ1-5 gives the whole variable domain DGGITQSPKYLFRKEGQNVTLSCEQNLNHDAMYWYRQDPGQGLRLIYYSQIVNDFQKGDIAEGYSVSREKKESFPLTVTSAQKNPTAFYLCASSGGADRFGQPQHFGDGTRLSIL.

This chain joins TRBV11-3 and TRBJ1-5; 7 nucleotides match TRBD1. Germline assignment: CDR1 SGHNT and CDR2 YENEEA. This CDR3 is 12 amino acids long. With 11 bases clipped from V and 6 bases from J, the junction kept 7 bases outside the gene matches. The CDR3 sequence is CAGLQGSQPQHF. CDR3 bases: TGTGCCGGGCTACAGGGGTCTCAGCCCCAGCATTTT.

For the CDR3, the DNA is TGTGCCAGCTCCAGGGTAACTAATGAAAAACTGTTTTTT. It specifies CASSRVTNEKLFF. The chain combines TRBV6-5 with TRBJ1-4; D possibly corresponds to TRBD1 (5 bases). This CDR3 comprises 13 residues. The V end lost 8 bases, the J end lost 1 base, and 8 bases lay between the germline ends. Germline V gene sequence: CDR1 MNHEY, CDR2 SVGAGI.

The V and J genes are TRBV15 and TRBJ2-7; the D call may be TRBD1 or TRBD2 (5 bases each). There are 16 residues in the CDR3. The V gene lost 2 bases and the J gene lost 4 bases, with 18 bases spanning the gap. CDR1 and CDR2 (germline): LNHNV, YYDKDF (reference sequence). The CDR3 DNA reads TGTGCCACCAGCAGAAGCCGGGACCCGGCGGCTTACGAGCAGTACTTC. As protein: CATSRSRDPAAYEQYF.